This is a list of T cell receptor beta chains from one sample in a study of T cells in Graves' hyperthyroidism and ophthalmopathy. TCRdb ran MiXCR on the multiplex PCR reads and lists one entry per CDR3 protein. This sample has some 510,000 distinct CDR3 sequences, with about half found just once. Material: peripheral blood or thyroid tissue (not recorded which). Every receptor here comes from a woman under 30 with Graves' hyperthyroidism. CDR3s include the opening cysteine and the closing phenylalanine or tryptophan. D genes are given only for firm matches. Clone size is given for some rows only: seen once, a few or many times, or a class if the clone is expanded.

J: TRBJ2-5; D: TRBD1; V: TRBV6-1; size: few; DNA: TGTGCCAGCAGTTTGACAGGGGAATCAGAGACCCAGTACTTC; CDR3: CASSLTGESETQYF
J: TRBJ2-6; D: TRBD1; V: TRBV11-3; size: NA; DNA: TGTGCCAGCAGCGCCAGACAGGGGAGGTCCGGGGCCAACGTCCTGACTTTC; CDR3: CASSARQGRSGANVLTF
J: TRBJ1-2; D: TRBD1; V: TRBV7-3; size: few; DNA: TGTGCCAGCAGCTTGGTGGGGACAGGGAATGGCTACACCTTC; CDR3: CASSLVGTGNGYTF
J: TRBJ2-5; D: NA; V: TRBV7-9; size: NA; DNA: TGTGCCAGCAACTCCGGACAGAGGAGGGAGACCCAGTACTTC; CDR3: CASNSGQRRETQYF
J: TRBJ1-1; D: NA; V: TRBV29-1; size: NA; DNA: TGCAGAGGTGACGGTCTCGGCTACACTGAAGCTTTCTTT; CDR3: CRGDGLGYTEAFF
J: TRBJ2-5; D: TRBD2; V: TRBV10-2; size: NA; DNA: TGCGCCAGCAGTGAGTCGACTAGCGGCCAAGAGACCCAGTACTTC; CDR3: CASSESTSGQETQYF
J: TRBJ2-7; D: TRBD1; V: TRBV7-8; size: NA; DNA: TGTGCCAGCAGCTGGGGACAGGGTTTCTCCTACGAGCAGTACTTC; CDR3: CASSWGQGFSYEQYF
J: TRBJ1-2; D: NA; V: TRBV15; size: NA; DNA: TGTGCCACCAGCAGATCCCTGGGCTACACCTTC; CDR3: CATSRSLGYTF
J: TRBJ1-2; D: NA; V: TRBV25-1; size: NA; DNA: TGTGCCATATCCGGAGGGGGACAAGGCTACACCTTC; CDR3: CAISGGGQGYTF
J: TRBJ1-1; D: NA; V: TRBV6-6; size: NA; DNA: TGTGCCAGCAGCGGCAGGGTGGGCACTGAAGCTTTCTTT; CDR3: CASSGRVGTEAFF
J: TRBJ2-5; D: NA; V: TRBV29-1; size: NA; DNA: TGCAGCGTTGGCGTGGGGGTGGAGACCCAGTACTTC; CDR3: CSVGVGVETQYF
J: TRBJ1-5; D: TRBD1; V: TRBV20-1; size: NA; DNA: TGCAGTGCTGGGACAGGGGGCGCGGGCAATCAGCCCCAGCATTTT; CDR3: CSAGTGGAGNQPQHF
J: TRBJ2-3; D: NA; V: TRBV29-1; size: NA; DNA: TGCAGCGAAGATGGACAACTTAGCACAGATACGCAGTATTTT; CDR3: CSEDGQLSTDTQYF
J: TRBJ2-5; D: TRBD2; V: TRBV20-1; size: NA; DNA: TGCAGTGCTAGACCTCGGGGTAGCGGGCTCCAAGAGACCCAGTACTTC; CDR3: CSARPRGSGLQETQYF
J: TRBJ1-1; D: TRBD1; V: TRBV24-1; size: NA; DNA: TGTGCCACCAGTGATCGGACAGGGGGCTACGAGACCATGAACACTGAAGCTTTCTTT; CDR3: CATSDRTGGYETMNTEAFF
J: TRBJ1-1; D: NA; V: TRBV9; size: few; DNA: TGTGCCAGCAGCGTAGTGGACGGGACTGAAGCTTTCTTT; CDR3: CASSVVDGTEAFF
J: TRBJ2-2; D: TRBD2; V: TRBV9; size: NA; DNA: TGTGCCAGCAGCGAGGGACTAGCGGTGAACACCGGGGAGCTGTTTTTT; CDR3: CASSEGLAVNTGELFF
J: TRBJ1-5; D: TRBD1; V: TRBV7-9; size: many; DNA: TGTGCCAGCAGCTTGACAGGGGAAGGCAATCAGCCCCAGCATTTT; CDR3: CASSLTGEGNQPQHF
J: TRBJ1-5; D: NA; V: TRBV9; size: NA; DNA: TGTGCCAGCAGCGTAGCAGATGAGGGAAGTTTCTATAGCAATCAGCCCCAGCATTTT; CDR3: CASSVADEGSFYSNQPQHF
J: TRBJ2-1; D: NA; V: TRBV7-2; size: NA; DNA: TGTGCCAGCAGCTTAGGTGAGCGGGAGCAGTTCTTC; CDR3: CASSLGEREQFF
J: TRBJ2-2; D: NA; V: TRBV24-1; size: NA; DNA: TGTGCCACCAGTGGGGGAGAGGAGTTT; CDR3: CATSGGEEF
J: TRBJ2-7; D: TRBD1; V: TRBV24-1; size: many; DNA: TGTGCCACCAGTGACATTAACAGGGGGCGAGATGGCGAGCAGTACTTC; CDR3: CATSDINRGRDGEQYF
J: TRBJ1-4; D: NA; V: TRBV25-1; size: many; DNA: TGTGCCAGCGGGGGGGACGGGGATGAAAAACTGTTTTTT; CDR3: CASGGDGDEKLFF
J: TRBJ1-2; D: NA; V: TRBV24-1; size: NA; DNA: TGTGCCACCAGTGAACAGGGTTATTCGCATGGCTACACCTTC; CDR3: CATSEQGYSHGYTF
J: TRBJ1-1; D: TRBD1; V: TRBV2; size: NA; DNA: TGTGCCAGCAGTGGAAACAGGGGTGCCATGAACACTGAAGCTTTCTTT; CDR3: CASSGNRGAMNTEAFF
J: TRBJ1-2; D: NA; V: TRBV2; size: few; DNA: TGTGCCAGCAGTTTACAGCACAGGAGCGGCTACACCTTC; CDR3: CASSLQHRSGYTF
J: TRBJ1-5; D: NA; V: TRBV2; size: once; DNA: TGTGCCAGCACCGCGGGGGGCAGCTCCATTTGCAATCAGCCCCAGCATTTT; CDR3: CASTAGGSSICNQPQHF